This TCR beta chain was recovered during a study of cytomegalovirus exposure and HLA in healthy donors. Study details: A later analysis reported the roughly 130 validation repertoires used the same platform as the 550 to 800 first-cohort repertoires. Overall study results and limits: As confirmed in vitro, a few CMV-associated chains were specific for CMV antigens.

This CDR3 has 18 residues. After removal of 5 bases from V and 4 bases from J, the junction contained 19 bases not matched to a gene. Germline CDR1 reads SGHAT; CDR2 reads FQNNGV. The method was immunoSEQ multiplex PCR; TCRdb's version includes in-frame clones alone and lacks a portion of them. In the table there are over 250,000 clones, around 86% of which are singletons. Remarks on this clone: Its target is not known.

The sequenced material came from PBMCs. The chain links TRBV11-2 to TRBJ1-2, with 7 positions matching TRBD1. This clonotype was obtained from a young woman in good health and CMV-seronegative. CDR3 protein: CASSPWTGLELGGYGYTF. The CDR3 DNA sequence: TGTGCCAGCAGCCCGTGGACAGGTTTGGAATTGGGTGGCTATGGCTACACCTTC. Drawing the rest from reference TRBV11-2 and TRBJ1-2, the complete variable domain is EAGVAQSPRYKIIEKRQSVAFWCNPISGHATLYWYQQILGQGPKLLIQFQNNGVVDDSQLPKDRFSAERLKGVDSTLKIQPAKLEDSAVYLCASSPWTGLELGGYGYTFGSGTRLTVV.